A single sample gave rise to the 10 T cell receptor beta chains below, sequenced in a study of blood T cell repertoires in COVID-19. TCRdb keeps only in-frame clones here, not all; method: immunoSEQ multiplex PCR. The sample carries about 200,000 clones, 86% recorded once. Input material: peripheral blood. Receptor source: a woman aged 70-85 years with acute or convalescent COVID-19.

This chain joins TRBV7-8 and TRBJ1-6; TRBD1 is a possible D gene (5 bases). Trimming stripped 6 bases from V and 7 bases from J, with 13 bases between. Germline CDR1 SGHVS, CDR2 FQNEAQ. The CDR3 runs 14 residues. CDR3 nucleotide sequence: TGTGCCAGCAGTATATTGGCAGGGAATTCACCCCTCCACTTT. Translated, it gives CASSILAGNSPLHF.

This clone was recorded once. The chain carries TRBV9 and TRBJ1-6; 9 positions match TRBD1. Germline V lookup: CDR1 SGDLS, CDR2 YYNGEE. This CDR3 spans 15 amino acids. With 3 bases clipped from V and 3 bases from J, the junction kept 1 base outside the gene matches. The CDR3 sequence: CASSAGQGYNSPLHF. The CDR3 region has the DNA TGTGCCAGCAGCGCGGGACAGGGCTATAATTCACCCCTCCACTTT.

This chain links TRBV3-1 (or the pseudogene TRBV3-2) with TRBJ1-6; no reliable D call. Germline CDR1 reads LGHDT; CDR2 reads YNNKEL (reference sequence). V was clipped by 2 bases and J by 8 bases, with 10 bases between them. The CDR3 extends over 14 amino acids. The CDR3 region has the DNA TGTGCCAGCAGCCAACTGAGGGTCGATTCACCCCTCCACTTT. As protein: CASSQLRVDSPLHF.

The J gene is TRBJ1-3, the V gene TRBV5-1, with 9 bases aligning to TRBD1. The CDR3 runs 15 residues. V shed 4 bases, J shed 2 bases, and the junction held 4 bases outside the gene matches. Germline CDR1 reads SGHRS; CDR2 reads YFSETQ. CDR3 loop: CASSPRQGAGNTIYF. The CDR3 nucleotides read TGCGCCAGCAGCCCGCGACAGGGGGCTGGAAACACCATATATTTT. Combining the CDR3 with reference TRBV5-1 and TRBJ1-3 gives the whole variable domain KAGVTQTPRYLIKTRGQQVTLSCSPISGHRSVSWYQQTPGQGLQFLFEYFSETQRNKGNFPGRFSGRQFSNSRSEMNVSTLELGDSALYLCASSPRQGAGNTIYFGEGSWLTVV.

The chain uses TRBV7-8 and TRBJ1-5; 10 nucleotides align to TRBD1. CDR3 length: 16 amino acids. V shed 5 bases and J 7 bases; nucleotides not matched to a gene: 11. Germline V lookup: CDR1 SGHVS, CDR2 FQNEAQ. This CDR3 is CASSPRLDRGRQPQHF. In DNA form, the CDR3 reads TGTGCCAGCAGCCCGCGCCTGGACAGGGGGAGGCAGCCCCAGCATTTT.

As regards this clone: At the DNA level, this CDR3 is encoded by other sequences in the same sample as well. The chain uses TRBV9 and TRBJ2-7; 12 nucleotides align to TRBD2. V was clipped by 0 bases and J by 2 bases; unmatched bases: 0. In germline, CDR1 is SGDLS, CDR2 YYNGEE. This CDR3 region has 15 residues. Written as DNA, the CDR3 is TGTGCCAGCAGCGTAGGACTAGCGGGAGCCTACGAGCAGTACTTC. This gives the protein CASSVGLAGAYEQYF.

The CDR3 coding sequence is TGTGCCAGCAGCTTAGTGGGGGCCACTGAAGCTTTCTTT. This codes for CASSLVGATEAFF. The chain joins TRBV7-8 to TRBJ1-1; tentative D call: TRBD1 (6 bases). Trimming stripped 1 base from V and 4 bases from J, with 7 bases between. CDR3 size: 13 residues. The germline gives CDR1 SGHVS, CDR2 FQNEAQ.

This chain connects TRBV21-1 to TRBJ1-2. TRBV21-1 is assigned pseudogene status. The CDR3 consists of 13 residues. CDR3 protein: CASTTRVKYGYTF. The CDR3 DNA sequence: TGTGCCAGCACCACCCGGGTGAAATATGGCTACACCTTC.

CDR3 in DNA: TGTGCCAGCAGATCCGCGACAGACGCCGGGGAGCTGTTTTTT. Its protein is CASRSATDAGELFF. The rearrangement links TRBV6-5 to TRBJ2-2; TRBD1 is a possible D gene (5 bases). Germline V gene sequence: CDR1 MNHEY, CDR2 SVGAGI. The CDR3 runs to 14 residues. Trimming removed 6 bases from V and 6 bases from J, with 14 bases in between.

The CDR3 DNA is TGTGCCAGCAAACAGGGTTCTGGAAACACCATATATTTT. Translating gives CASKQGSGNTIYF. The chain is built from TRBV18 and TRBJ1-3, with D maybe TRBD1 (6 bases). Per the germline V gene, CDR1 is KGHSH and CDR2 is LQKENI. Trimming shortened V by 8 bases and J by 1 base, and 9 bases separated the two germline ends. The CDR3 is 13 amino acids.